This TCR beta chain came from a study of breast tumors, draining lymph nodes, adjacent tissues. General study points: Tumor TCR diversity was below lymph nodes but above nontumor tissue. That most tumor T cells come from lymph nodes remained unproven. Tumor and nontumor repertoires were significantly more similar in luminal-like than in basal-like breast cancer.

TCRdb re-called the multiplex PCR reads through MiXCR, storing one row per CDR3 protein. The sample contains hundreds of thousands of distinct CDR3 sequences, roughly 30% of which appear only once. Samples came from axillary lymph nodes draining the breast cancer. In regard to this clonotype: Antigen unknown. A much larger clone differs from this one at a single base, so this may be a read error.

The germline V gene has CDR1 SGHRS and CDR2 YFSETQ. The CDR3 covers 12 residues. This receptor was identified in a female donor with breast cancer. Some clones in this sample may be carry-over from other donors' samples. The chain is built from TRBV5-1 and TRBJ2-1; D gene unclear. Sequencing was performed on axillary lymph node tissue. CDR3 nucleotides: TGCGCCAGCAGCTTGTCAGAGAGTGAGCACTTCTTC. Encoded protein: CASSLSESEHFF.